This TCR beta chain is from a study of blood T cells in healthy people across ages. Germline-derived CDR1 and CDR2 are SQVTM and ANQGSEA. The CDR3 is 16 residues long. Study-wide findings and caveats: Roughly linearly, TCR beta diversity per million T cells fell as age increased.

On this clonotype: Its cognate antigen is unknown.

A second PCR of 7 to 11 cycles used a sample-barcoded 5' primer and a J-beta primer mix. TCRdb re-called the 5' RACE reads with MiXCR, one entry per CDR3 protein. Here the sample spans about 830,000 distinct CDR3 sequences, 58% being singletons. The rearrangement joins TRBV29-1 to TRBJ2-4, with TRBD1 matching over 11 bases. The J call is uncertain, as TRBJ2-7 better fits the DNA end. Sequencing input: blood. The TCR was taken from a man aged 30 to 39 in good health. CDR3 DNA: TGCAGCGTTGAAGAGACCGGGACAGGGGGTATTTACGAGCAGTACTTC. Protein product: CSVEETGTGGIYEQYF.